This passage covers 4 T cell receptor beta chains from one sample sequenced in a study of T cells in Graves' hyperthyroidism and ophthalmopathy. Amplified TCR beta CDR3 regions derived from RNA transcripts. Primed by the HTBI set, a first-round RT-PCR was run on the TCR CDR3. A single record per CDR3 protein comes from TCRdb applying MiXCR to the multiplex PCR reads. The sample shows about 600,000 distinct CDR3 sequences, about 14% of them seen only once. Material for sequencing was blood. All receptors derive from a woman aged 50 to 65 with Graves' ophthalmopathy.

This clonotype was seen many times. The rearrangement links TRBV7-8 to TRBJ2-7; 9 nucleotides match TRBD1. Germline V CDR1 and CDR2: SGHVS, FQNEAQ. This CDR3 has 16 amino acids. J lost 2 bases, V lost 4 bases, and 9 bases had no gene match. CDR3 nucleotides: TGTGCCAGCAGCTCTAACCCTGGGACAGGGACCTACGAGCAGTACTTC. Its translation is CASSSNPGTGTYEQYF.

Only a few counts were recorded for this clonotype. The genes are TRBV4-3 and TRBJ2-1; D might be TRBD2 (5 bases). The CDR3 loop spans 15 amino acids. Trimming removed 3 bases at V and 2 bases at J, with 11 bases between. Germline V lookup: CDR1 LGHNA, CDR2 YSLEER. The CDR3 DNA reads TGCGCCAGCAGCCAGGCGGGCCGACCCTACAATGAGCAGTTCTTC. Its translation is CASSQAGRPYNEQFF.

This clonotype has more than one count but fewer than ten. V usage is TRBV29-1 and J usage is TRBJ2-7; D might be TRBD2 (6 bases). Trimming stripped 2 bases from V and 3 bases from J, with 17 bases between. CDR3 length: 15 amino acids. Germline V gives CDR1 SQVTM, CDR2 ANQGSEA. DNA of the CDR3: TGCAGCGTTGAATTAGCCGTGGGGGGTCTCTACGAGCAGTACTTC. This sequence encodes CSVELAVGGLYEQYF.

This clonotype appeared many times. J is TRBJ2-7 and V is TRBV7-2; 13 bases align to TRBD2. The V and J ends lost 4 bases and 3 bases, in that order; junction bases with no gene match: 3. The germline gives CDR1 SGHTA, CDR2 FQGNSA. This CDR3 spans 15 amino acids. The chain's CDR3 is CASSWTSGSFYEQYF. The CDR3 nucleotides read TGTGCCAGCAGCTGGACTAGCGGGAGCTTCTACGAGCAGTACTTC.